The 6 T cell receptor beta chains listed next were all sequenced from one sample in a study of blood T cell repertoires in COVID-19. Measured with immunoSEQ multiplex PCR; TCRdb has only the in-frame clones, and not every one. The sample gives tens of thousands of clones, about four fifths of which show up once; more than 12% is in the top ten. The sequenced material came from peripheral blood. Every receptor here comes from a man aged 60 to 69 with COVID-19, enrolled during active disease.

The chain combines TRBV11-3 with TRBJ2-3, with TRBD2 identical over 9 bases. The germline V gene has CDR1 SGHNT and CDR2 YENEEA. The CDR3 covers 15 residues. V lost 1 base, J lost 4 bases, and 3 bases stayed unmatched. This CDR3 is CASSLVAGVPDTQYF. The CDR3 DNA follows: TGTGCCAGCAGCTTAGTAGCGGGAGTACCAGATACGCAGTATTTT.

This clone has just a few counts. The gene calls are TRBV7-6 and TRBJ1-1; D not resolved. Trimming pared 1 base from V and 4 bases from J, leaving 10 bases between. The CDR3 runs to 14 residues. The germline gives CDR1 SGHVS, CDR2 FNYEAQ. CDR3 in amino acids: CASSLGVEVTEAFF. CDR3 nucleotide sequence: TGTGCCAGCAGCTTAGGAGTAGAAGTCACTGAAGCTTTCTTT.

The V and J genes are TRBV27 and TRBJ1-2; 11 bases agree with TRBD1. The V and J ends lost 3 bases and 4 bases, in that order; junction bases with no gene match: 4. There are 15 residues in the CDR3. Germline-derived CDR1 and CDR2 are MNHEY and SMNVEV (reference sequence). The CDR3 DNA is TGTGCCAGCAGTTTTTCCGGGACAGGGGGCTATGGCTACACCTTC. It yields the protein CASSFSGTGGYGYTF.

The CDR3 loop reads CASATGSGNTIYF. In DNA, the CDR3 is TGTGCCAGCGCAACAGGCTCTGGAAACACCATATATTTT. This chain uses TRBV28 with TRBJ1-3, with a weak D call TRBD1 (5 bases). V lost 8 bases to trimming and J lost 0 bases, with 8 bases between them. Germline lookup yields CDR1 MDHEN and CDR2 SYDVKM. The CDR3 length is 13 residues.

The chain recombines TRBV4-1 with TRBJ2-2; TRBD2 matches at 8 bases. Germline trimming cut 0 bases from V and 4 bases from J; bases unmatched to any gene: 10. CDR1 and CDR2 (germline): MGHRA, YSYEKL. The CDR3 runs to 18 residues. The CDR3, as DNA: TGCGCCAGCAGCCAAGATCTGTTCGGACTAGCATCCACCGGGGAGCTGTTTTTT. Translation: CASSQDLFGLASTGELFF.

This clone was seen only once. The rearrangement joins TRBV9 to TRBJ2-3; D uncertain. Looked up from germline, CDR1 is SGDLS and CDR2 is YYNGEE. CDR3 length equals 14 residues. V lost 0 bases and J 0 bases, leaving 5 bases between the germline ends. The CDR3 here is CASSVGISTDTQYF. As DNA, the CDR3 is TGTGCCAGCAGCGTAGGTATCAGCACAGATACGCAGTATTTT.